The next 28 T cell receptor beta chains were all read from a single sample in a study of Graves' ophthalmopathy and Graves' hyperthyroidism. The authors amplified TCR beta CDR3 regions from RNA transcripts. HTBI-primed first-round RT-PCR preceded second-round multiplex PCR. TCRdb passed the multiplex PCR reads through MiXCR, listing each CDR3 protein once. Altogether approximately 640,000 distinct CDR3 sequences are present, approximately 39% being singletons, with the ten largest covering over 2.5%. The sample comprised peripheral blood. The receptor set was obtained from an adult man with Graves' ophthalmopathy.

The gene calls are TRBV2 and TRBJ2-5; 9 positions match TRBD1. Trimming at V came to 7 bases and at J to 8 bases, leaving 8 bases not matched to a gene. Germline loops: CDR1 SNHLY, CDR2 FYNNEI. The CDR3 contains 13 residues. The CDR3: CASTLRQGGTQYF. The CDR3 nucleotides are TGTGCCAGCACGCTACGACAGGGGGGCACCCAGTACTTC.

This clonotype was found many times. The rearrangement joins TRBV6-1 to TRBJ1-2; no reliable D call. The germline CDR1 and CDR2 sequences are MNHNS and SASEGT. The V gene lost 2 bases and the J gene lost 4 bases, with 8 bases spanning the gap. This CDR3 contains 13 residues. DNA for the CDR3: TGTGCCAGCAGTGAAAGTCAGATCTATGGCTACACCTTC. The encoded protein is CASSESQIYGYTF.

This chain uses TRBV15 with TRBJ2-6; 7 nucleotides align to TRBD2. The J segment lost 2 bases and the V segment lost 3 bases, leaving 4 bases of the junction unmatched. This CDR3 spans 16 amino acids. Germline V lookup: CDR1 LNHNV, CDR2 YYDKDF (reference sequence). CDR3 bases: TGTGCCACCAGCAGTCCCAGCGGGACTGGGGCCAACGTCCTGACTTTC. Encoded protein: CATSSPSGTGANVLTF.

This clonotype has ten or more counts. V and J are TRBV6-5 and TRBJ1-6; 8 nucleotides match TRBD1. The germline V gene encodes CDR1 MNHEY and CDR2 SVGAGI. V lost 2 bases, J lost 6 bases, and 6 bases stayed unmatched. The CDR3 has 16 amino acids. The CDR3 region is CASSYVFGQGNSPLHF. The DNA of the CDR3 is TGTGCCAGCAGTTACGTCTTCGGACAGGGTAATTCACCCCTCCACTTT.

Many counts were recorded for this clonotype. The V call is TRBV6-6, the J call TRBJ1-5; possibly TRBD1 for D (6 bases). Trimming left V 0 bases short and J 3 bases short, with 12 bases between. CDR1 and CDR2 (germline): MNHNY, SVGAGI (reference sequence). The CDR3 consists of 16 residues. The chain's CDR3 is CASSYSWQGHNQPQHF. The CDR3 DNA follows: TGTGCCAGCAGTTACTCGTGGCAGGGGCACAATCAGCCCCAGCATTTT.

This clonotype has at least ten counts. The chain joins TRBV2 to TRBJ2-7; possibly TRBD1 or TRBD2 for D (5 bases each). This CDR3 has 14 residues. Per the germline V gene, CDR1 is SNHLY and CDR2 is FYNNEI. The V end lost 7 bases, the J end lost 2 bases, and 15 bases lay between the germline ends. The CDR3 region has the DNA TGTGCCAGCACCCAGGGATGGGAGACCTACGAGCAGTACTTC. It is translated as CASTQGWETYEQYF.

The chain uses TRBV9 and TRBJ2-2; the match to TRBD2 covers 7 bases. The CDR3 is 16 amino acids. CDR1 is SGDLS and CDR2 is YYNGEE in the germline V gene. V dropped 2 bases and J dropped 5; count of bases not matched to a gene: 9. The CDR3 here is CASSVEFGRGTGELFF. The CDR3 DNA sequence: TGTGCCAGCAGCGTTGAATTTGGGCGGGGGACCGGGGAGCTGTTTTTT.

This clonotype turned up a few times. The chain combines TRBV4-2 with TRBJ2-7, with 7 bases that match TRBD1. The ends lost 4 bases at V and 2 bases at J; junction bases unmatched: 11. Germline V gene data show CDR1 as LGHNA and CDR2 as YNFKEQ. The CDR3 is 16 amino acids. CDR3 nucleotide sequence: TGTGCCAGCAGCCCAGGGACAGCCCCCTATACCTACGAGCAGTACTTC. Protein product: CASSPGTAPYTYEQYF.

The rearrangement links TRBV6-6 to TRBJ1-2; no clear D. V was clipped by 7 bases and J by 8 bases, with 23 bases between them. This CDR3 has 15 amino acids. CDR1 is MNHNY and CDR2 is SVGAGI in the germline V gene (reference sequence). The CDR3 sequence is CASKNGKESGLGYTF. DNA of the CDR3: TGTGCCAGCAAAAATGGGAAGGAGTCGGGTCTGGGCTACACCTTC.

J is TRBJ1-2 and V is TRBV7-9, with D tentatively TRBD1 (6 bases). The germline V and J ends were trimmed by 5 bases and 4 bases, with 14 bases remaining between them. The germline CDR1 and CDR2 sequences are SEHNR and FQNEAQ (reference sequence). This CDR3 is 14 amino acids long. The CDR3 DNA follows: TGTGCCAGCAGCCCTCCAGGGACACGCTATGGCTACACCTTC. Its protein is CASSPPGTRYGYTF.

V is TRBV6-6 and J is TRBJ1-4; D not resolved. The CDR3 is made up of 14 amino acids. Trimming pared 5 bases from V and 4 bases from J, leaving 11 bases between. Germline V gene lookup returns CDR1 MNHNY and CDR2 SVGAGI (reference sequence). CDR3 DNA: TGTGCCAGCAGTAACACAAATAATAATGAAAAACTGTTTTTT. This codes for CASSNTNNNEKLFF.

This clonotype was seen at least ten times. The chain joins TRBV5-1 to TRBJ1-2, with TRBD1 matching over 10 bases. The CDR3 contains 14 residues. V lost 4 bases and J lost 3; bases outside the gene matches: 3. The germline CDR1 and CDR2 sequences are SGHRS and YFSETQ. The CDR3, as DNA: TGCGCCAGCAGCCCGGGACAGGGGTACTATGGCTACACCTTC. Translated: CASSPGQGYYGYTF.

This clonotype was found once. The V call is TRBV7-8, the J call TRBJ1-5; 12 nucleotides align to TRBD1. The CDR3 is 17 amino acids. CDR1 and CDR2 (germline): SGHVS, FQNEAQ. V trimming: 3 bases; J trimming: 0 bases; junction bases outside the gene matches: 3. DNA of the CDR3: TGTGCCAGCAGCTTCCGGGACAGGGGGCCTAGCAATCAGCCCCAGCATTTT. Translated: CASSFRDRGPSNQPQHF.

This clonotype appeared many times. The J gene is TRBJ2-5, the V gene TRBV2; tentatively, D is TRBD1 or TRBD2 (5 bases each). Per the germline V gene, CDR1 is SNHLY and CDR2 is FYNNEI. There are 10 residues in the CDR3. V was trimmed by 8 bases and J by 9 bases, leaving 10 bases between them. The CDR3 spells CASSLGAQYF. The CDR3 DNA is TGTGCCAGCTCACTGGGGGCCCAGTACTTC.

The rearrangement joins TRBV27 to TRBJ1-4; TRBD1 aligns across 7 bases. Trimming removed 5 bases from V and 6 bases from J; junction bases left unmatched: 6. CDR3 size: 14 residues. Germline V gives CDR1 MNHEY, CDR2 SMNVEV (reference sequence). The CDR3: CASSPGDRYEKLFF. The CDR3 DNA reads as TGTGCCAGCAGTCCCGGGGACAGATATGAAAAACTGTTTTTT.

The chain joins TRBV7-2 to TRBJ1-1; no firm D call. Deletions cut 3 bases from V and 5 bases from J, with 16 bases between. There are 15 residues in the CDR3. Germline CDR1 SGHTA, CDR2 FQGNSA. The CDR3 DNA follows: TGTGCCAGCAGCTTTATAGAACAGTGGAGGACTGAAGCTTTCTTT. Translation gives CASSFIEQWRTEAFF. The variable domain in full, completed from reference TRBV7-2 and TRBJ1-1, reads GAGVSQSPSNKVTEKGKDVELRCDPISGHTALYWYRQSLGQGLEFLIYFQGNSAPDKSGLPSDRFSAERTGGSVSTLTIQRTQQEDSAVYLCASSFIEQWRTEAFFGQGTRLTVV.

This chain joins TRBV7-2 and TRBJ2-2; 10 bases are a match to TRBD2. Germline CDR1 reads SGHTA; CDR2 reads FQGNSA. The CDR3 spans 17 residues. Trimming cost V 4 bases and J 7 bases; bases outside gene matches: 12. The CDR3 sequence: CASSWRGASGSDGELFF. The DNA for the CDR3 is TGTGCCAGCAGCTGGAGGGGGGCTAGCGGGAGTGACGGGGAGCTGTTTTTT.

This clonotype was seen only a few times. The junction departs from germline at one end; a sequencing error may be responsible. The rearrangement links TRBV7-9 to TRBJ2-5; possible D gene TRBD1, 5 bases. Germline loops: CDR1 SEHNR, CDR2 FQNEAQ (reference sequence). The CDR3 loop spans 16 amino acids. CDR3 protein: CASNLGVVGFLETQYF. DNA for the CDR3: TGTGCCAGCAACTTAGGGGTCGTCGGATTCTTAGAGACCCAGTACTTC.

This chain links TRBV2 with TRBJ1-2, with 7 positions matching TRBD1. The trim removed 7 bases at V and 3 bases at J, leaving 5 bases unmatched. CDR1 and CDR2 from the germline V gene are SNHLY and FYNNEI. This CDR3 comprises 13 residues. As DNA, the CDR3 is TGTGCCAGCATGATGCAGGGGGACTATGGCTACACCTTC. Encoded protein: CASMMQGDYGYTF.

This chain joins TRBV9 and TRBJ2-2; unclear D gene. The germline V gene has CDR1 SGDLS and CDR2 YYNGEE. This CDR3 has 15 amino acids. The V gene lost 3 bases and the J gene lost 0 bases, with 9 bases spanning the gap. CDR3 sequence: CASSETPTNTGELFF. The CDR3 DNA reads TGTGCCAGCAGCGAGACACCTACGAACACCGGGGAGCTGTTTTTT. Using reference TRBV9 and TRBJ2-2 for the parts outside the CDR3, the full variable domain is DSGVTQTPKHLITATGQRVTLRCSPRSGDLSVYWYQQSLDQGLQFLIQYYNGEERAKGNILERFSAQQFPDLHSELNLSSLELGDSALYFCASSETPTNTGELFFGEGSRLTVL.

The rearrangement uses TRBV9 and TRBJ2-7, with a weak D call TRBD1 (6 bases). Per the germline V gene, CDR1 is SGDLS and CDR2 is YYNGEE. The V and J ends lost 0 bases and 6 bases respectively, with 19 bases between them. The CDR3 runs 16 residues. For the CDR3, the DNA is TGTGCCAGCAGCGTAGCCTTCGACAGGAGATCGGGCGAGCAGTACTTC. Translation: CASSVAFDRRSGEQYF.

This clonotype was counted ten times or more. The chain couples TRBV12-3 or TRBV12-4 to TRBJ2-6; D gene ambiguous. V was shortened by 7 bases and J by 4 bases, with 11 bases between the two germline ends. The CDR3 totals 14 residues. The CDR3, as DNA: TGTGCCAGCACCCGTGCTGGCGGGGCCAACGTCCTGACTTTC. It specifies CASTRAGGANVLTF.

This clonotype was counted between two and nine times. J is TRBJ1-5 and V is TRBV4-1, with a tentative D call TRBD1 (6 bases). Looked up from germline, CDR1 is MGHRA and CDR2 is YSYEKL. The germline V and J ends were trimmed by 3 bases and 4 bases, with 13 bases remaining between them. The length of the CDR3 is 15 residues. The CDR3 reads CASSHAGGRNQPQHF. The CDR3 DNA reads TGCGCCAGCAGCCATGCCGGGGGCAGAAATCAGCCCCAGCATTTT.

The chain joins TRBV10-3 to TRBJ2-5, with 8 bases fitting TRBD1. This CDR3 region has 12 residues. Germline trimming cut 6 bases from V and 4 bases from J; bases unmatched to any gene: 1. The germline V gene encodes CDR1 ENHRY and CDR2 SYGVKD. CDR3 sequence (DNA): TGTGCCATCAGCGGACAGGGAGAGACCCAGTACTTC. Encoded protein: CAISGQGETQYF.

This chain connects TRBV2 to TRBJ2-7, with TRBD1 identical over 7 bases. The germline gives CDR1 SNHLY, CDR2 FYNNEI. There are 14 residues in the CDR3. With 3 bases clipped from V and 3 bases from J, the junction kept 5 bases outside the gene matches. For the CDR3, the DNA is TGTGCCAGCAGTGAGGACAGGACGGTCTACGAGCAGTACTTC. Translated: CASSEDRTVYEQYF. Variable domain in full (rest from reference TRBV2 and TRBJ2-7): EPEVTQTPSHQVTQMGQEVILRCVPISNHLYFYWYRQILGQKVEFLVSFYNNEISEKSEIFDDQFSVERPDGSNFTLKIRSTKLEDSAMYFCASSEDRTVYEQYFGPGTRLTVT.

The rearrangement uses TRBV6-2 or TRBV6-3 and TRBJ1-1; perhaps TRBD1 as D (6 bases). The V gene lost 5 bases and the J gene lost 6 bases, with 16 bases spanning the gap. This CDR3 has 14 amino acids. The germline CDR1 and CDR2 sequences are MNHEY and SVGEGT. CDR3 in amino acids: CASSGPYRDAEAFF. The CDR3 DNA reads as TGTGCCAGCAGTGGGCCCTACAGGGACGCTGAAGCTTTCTTT.

The chain's CDR3 is CSFGTELPYEQYF. As DNA, the CDR3 is TGCAGCTTTGGAACAGAGCTCCCTTACGAGCAGTACTTC. The chain employs TRBV29-1 and TRBJ2-7; D call uncertain. The CDR3 is made up of 13 amino acids. The germline V gene has CDR1 SQVTM and CDR2 ANQGSEA. V lost 8 bases and J lost 4, with 18 bases in between.

The table lists this clonotype with a count of one. This chain joins TRBV7-2 and TRBJ2-5; possibly TRBD2 for D (5 bases). Germline lookup yields CDR1 SGHTA and CDR2 FQGNSA. The CDR3 consists of 16 residues. V lost 0 bases to trimming and J lost 2 bases, with 13 bases between them. The CDR3 DNA reads TGTGCCAGCAGCTTAGCGCGAGGCGGGTTTCAAGAGACCCAGTACTTC. Its translation: CASSLARGGFQETQYF.